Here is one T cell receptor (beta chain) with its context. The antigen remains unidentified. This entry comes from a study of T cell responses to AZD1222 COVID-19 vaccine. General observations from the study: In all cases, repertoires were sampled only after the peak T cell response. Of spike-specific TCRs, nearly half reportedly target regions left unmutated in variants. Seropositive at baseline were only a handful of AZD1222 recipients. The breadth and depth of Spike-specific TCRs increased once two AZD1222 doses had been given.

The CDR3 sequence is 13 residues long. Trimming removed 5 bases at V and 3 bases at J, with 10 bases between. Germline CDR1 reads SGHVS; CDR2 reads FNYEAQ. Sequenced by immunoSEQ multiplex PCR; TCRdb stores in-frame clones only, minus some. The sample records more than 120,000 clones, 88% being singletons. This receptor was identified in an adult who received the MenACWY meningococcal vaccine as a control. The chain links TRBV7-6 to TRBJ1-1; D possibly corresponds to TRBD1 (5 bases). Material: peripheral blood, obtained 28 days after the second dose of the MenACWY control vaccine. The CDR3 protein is CASSRGSYTEAFF. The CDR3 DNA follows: TGTGCCAGCAGCCGGGGGTCTTACACTGAAGCTTTCTTT.